A selection of T cell receptor beta chains follows, all from one sample in a study of T cells after yellow fever vaccination. One entry per CDR3 protein, called by TCRdb with MiXCR from the 5' RACE reads. The sample contains hundreds of thousands of distinct CDR3 sequences, approximately 5.2% of which appear only once. Sequencing was performed on CD4+ T cells sorted from PBMCs, taken on the day of the yellow fever booster vaccination. These receptors were taken from a man aged 18 to 30 who received the YFV17D yellow fever vaccine. CDR3s include the opening cysteine and the closing phenylalanine or tryptophan. The order of the fields is clone size, D gene, V gene, J gene, CDR3 protein, CDR3 DNA. D genes are given only for firm matches. Clone size is not always given. Where it is, it says once, few, many or a class for expanded clones.

few	-	TRBV7-2	TRBJ2-5	CASSQTRGSGETQYF	TGTGCCAGCAGCCAAACCCGCGGGTCCGGGGAGACCCAGTACTTC
-	-	TRBV5-6	TRBJ1-5	CASSLAAGTGGNQPQHF	TGTGCCAGCAGCTTGGCGGCGGGGACTGGAGGCAATCAGCCCCAGCATTTT
-	TRBD1	TRBV20-1	TRBJ2-3	CSARDRQGPDTQYF	TGCAGTGCTAGAGATCGACAGGGCCCGGATACGCAGTATTTT
few	TRBD2	TRBV5-1	TRBJ2-2	CASSSQPGGVDTGELFF	TGCGCCAGCAGCTCCCAACCGGGGGGGGTAGACACCGGGGAGCTGTTTTTT
few	-	TRBV24-1	TRBJ2-2	CATEAGNTGELFF	TGTGCCACGGAGGCAGGGAACACCGGGGAGCTGTTTTTT
-	-	TRBV4-1	TRBJ1-3	CASSQAGSGNTIYF	TGCGCCAGCAGCCAAGCGGGCTCTGGAAACACCATATATTTT
many	-	TRBV5-1	TRBJ2-7	CASTLPGTYEQYF	TGCGCCAGCACATTGCCAGGGACCTACGAGCAGTACTTC
few	-	TRBV29-1	TRBJ1-2	CSASTSDYTF	TGCAGCGCGTCGACATCAGACTACACCTTC
-	-	TRBV6-2/TRBV6-3	TRBJ1-2	CASSYRDIVNGYTF	TGTGCCAGCAGTTACCGGGACATCGTCAATGGCTACACCTTC
few	TRBD2	TRBV7-2	TRBJ2-5	CASSLWASGGIKETQYF	TGTGCCAGCAGCTTATGGGCTAGCGGGGGGATAAAAGAGACCCAGTACTTC
few	-	TRBV7-2	TRBJ2-5	CASSSMGTTHQKTQYF	TGTGCCAGCAGCTCAATGGGGACGACCCACCAGAAGACCCAGTACTTC
few	-	TRBV6-1	TRBJ1-1	CASSEWDNTEAFF	TGTGCCAGCAGTGAATGGGACAACACTGAAGCTTTCTTT
few	-	TRBV2	TRBJ2-2	CASSPGISVTGELFF	TGTGCCAGCAGCCCGGGGATTAGCGTCACCGGGGAGCTGTTTTTT
many	-	TRBV6-6	TRBJ2-1	CASSYPRTDYNEQFF	TGTGCCAGCAGTTACCCGCGGACTGATTACAATGAGCAGTTCTTC
many	TRBD2	TRBV5-1	TRBJ2-3	CASSRRLAGTTDTQYF	TGCGCCAGCAGCAGACGACTAGCGGGGACCACAGATACGCAGTATTTT
many	-	TRBV4-2	TRBJ2-7	CASSPSGHEQYF	TGTGCCAGCAGCCCCTCGGGCCACGAGCAGTACTTC
many	TRBD2	TRBV7-2	TRBJ2-1	CASSLKSGGANEQFF	TGTGCCAGCAGCTTAAAGAGCGGGGGGGCTAATGAGCAGTTCTTC
-	-	TRBV5-1	TRBJ1-5	CASSLRGGGQPQHF	TGCGCCAGCAGCTTGCGTGGGGGAGGTCAGCCCCAGCATTTT
few	-	TRBV4-3	TRBJ1-2	CASSQVEGAGGYTF	TGCGCCAGCAGCCAAGTGGAAGGGGCAGGAGGCTACACCTTC
-	-	TRBV12-3/TRBV12-4	TRBJ1-1	CASSTSVDKNTEAFF	TGTGCCAGCAGTACCTCGGTTGACAAGAACACTGAAGCTTTCTTT
many	-	TRBV7-2	TRBJ2-5	CASKMGAEETQYF	TGTGCCAGCAAGATGGGGGCCGAGGAGACCCAGTACTTC
-	TRBD2	TRBV10-3	TRBJ2-1	CAISGTRYYNEQFF	TGTGCCATCAGCGGGACTAGATACTACAATGAGCAGTTCTTC
-	-	TRBV28	TRBJ1-1	CASSLNFPGLNTEAFF	TGTGCCAGCAGTTTAAATTTTCCGGGATTGAACACTGAAGCTTTCTTT
few	TRBD2	TRBV20-1	TRBJ2-1	CSARRPLAGTSSYNEQFF	TGCAGTGCTAGAAGGCCTTTAGCGGGGACGAGCTCCTACAATGAGCAGTTCTTC
few	TRBD1	TRBV9	TRBJ1-2	CASSGGQRDYGYTF	TGTGCCAGCAGCGGGGGACAGCGGGACTATGGCTACACCTTC
few	TRBD2	TRBV9	TRBJ2-3	CASSVTLAGTTDTQYF	TGTGCCAGCAGTGTGACCCTAGCGGGGACCACAGATACGCAGTATTTT
few	-	TRBV29-1	TRBJ1-1	CSVVVGSGAFF	TGCAGCGTTGTGGTTGGGAGTGGAGCTTTCTTT
few	-	TRBV15	TRBJ1-4	CATSKPINEKLFF	TGTGCCACCAGCAAACCGATAAATGAAAAACTGTTTTTT
many	TRBD1	TRBV4-2	TRBJ2-7	CASCRGTGDPYEQYF	TGTGCCAGCTGCCGAGGGACAGGGGACCCCTACGAGCAGTACTTC
few	-	TRBV12-3/TRBV12-4	TRBJ1-1	CASSLPPMNTEAFF	TGTGCCAGCAGTCTCCCCCCTATGAACACTGAAGCTTTCTTT
few	-	TRBV5-4	TRBJ2-5	CASSLPPLGETQYF	TGTGCCAGCAGCTTACCCCCGCTAGGGGAGACCCAGTACTTC
many	TRBD2	TRBV18	TRBJ2-3	CASSQGGLAPDTQYF	TGTGCCAGCTCCCAGGGAGGACTAGCGCCAGATACGCAGTATTTT
few	-	TRBV20-1	TRBJ2-3	CSAINRADTQYF	TGCAGTGCTATCAATAGGGCAGATACGCAGTATTTT
few	-	TRBV3-1	TRBJ2-3	CASSSPRGGTDTQYF	TGTGCCAGCAGCTCCCCTAGAGGGGGGACAGATACGCAGTATTTT
many	-	TRBV5-5	TRBJ2-1	CASRRLDGSYNEQFF	TGTGCCAGCAGGCGACTAGACGGCTCCTACAATGAGCAGTTCTTC
few	-	TRBV12-3/TRBV12-4	TRBJ1-2	CASSYRERSYGYTF	TGTGCCAGCAGCTACAGGGAAAGGAGCTATGGCTACACCTTC
few	-	TRBV19	TRBJ2-7	CASSTTREREQYF	TGTGCCAGTAGTACTACCAGGGAGCGCGAGCAGTACTTC
-	-	TRBV20-1	TRBJ1-1	CSGTHTGNTEAFF	TGCAGTGGCACCCACACAGGGAACACTGAAGCTTTCTTT
-	-	TRBV12-3/TRBV12-4	TRBJ1-1	CASSFGAPGTEAFF	TGTGCCAGCAGTTTTGGGGCGCCGGGCACTGAAGCTTTCTTT
few	TRBD1	TRBV9	TRBJ2-2	CASSVAPPGQGRFGELFF	TGTGCCAGCAGCGTAGCCCCACCGGGACAGGGTAGATTCGGGGAGCTGTTTTTT
few	-	TRBV4-2	TRBJ1-2	CASRSTGSYGYTF	TGTGCCAGCAGGTCGACGGGGTCCTATGGCTACACCTTC
many	-	TRBV7-7	TRBJ2-3	CASSQSTTDTQYF	TGTGCTAGCAGCCAAAGCACGACAGATACGCAGTATTTT
-	TRBD2	TRBV5-1	TRBJ2-5	CASSSVPSGGTVDQETQYF	TGCGCCAGCAGCTCCGTACCTAGCGGGGGGACGGTCGACCAAGAGACCCAGTACTTC
-	-	TRBV10-3	TRBJ1-2	CATRTPSNYGYTF	TGTGCCACCCGGACCCCCTCTAACTATGGCTACACCTTC
many	-	TRBV7-2	TRBJ2-1	CASSEQTDGVRFF	TGTGCCAGCAGCGAACAAACAGATGGGGTCAGGTTCTTC
many	-	TRBV5-1	TRBJ1-3	CASSLVGSGNTIYF	TGTGCCAGCAGCTTAGTGGGGTCCGGAAACACCATATATTTT
few	TRBD1	TRBV5-1	TRBJ2-2	CASSRDREAGELFF	TGCGCCAGCAGCAGGGACAGGGAGGCCGGGGAGCTGTTTTTT
-	-	TRBV7-9	TRBJ1-4	CASSSSIFLGRNEKLFF	TGTGCCAGCAGCTCCTCCATTTTTCTTGGGCGTAATGAAAAACTGTTTTTT
-	TRBD1	TRBV20-1	TRBJ1-2	CSAVPDREGSSYGYTF	TGCAGTGCCGTCCCGGACAGGGAGGGATCTAGCTATGGCTACACCTTC
-	TRBD1	TRBV5-1	TRBJ2-5	CASSVQGVQETQYF	TGCGCCAGCAGCGTACAGGGGGTCCAAGAGACCCAGTACTTC
few	-	TRBV28	TRBJ1-6	CATHTRRSNSPLHF	TGTGCCACCCACACCCGGAGGTCTAATTCACCCCTCCACTTT
-	TRBD1	TRBV3-1	TRBJ2-5	CASSQDRGWTGQQETQYF	TGTGCCAGCAGCCAAGATCGGGGCTGGACAGGCCAGCAAGAGACCCAGTACTTC
many	-	TRBV24-1	TRBJ2-3	CATSDFSTSLTTDTQYF	TGTGCCACCAGTGATTTTTCTACATCTCTGACCACAGATACGCAGTATTTT
-	-	TRBV5-1	TRBJ2-2	CASIPGFPHNTGELFF	TGCGCCAGCATCCCCGGCTTCCCCCACAACACCGGGGAGCTGTTTTTT
many	TRBD2	TRBV2	TRBJ2-4	CASSELAGINIQYF	TGTGCCAGCAGTGAACTAGCGGGGATAAACATTCAGTACTTC
-	-	TRBV4-1	TRBJ1-5	CASRDDPLGSNQPQHF	TGCGCCAGCAGAGACGATCCACTGGGAAGCAATCAGCCCCAGCATTTT
few	-	TRBV5-4	TRBJ2-5	CASSSGGASEETQYF	TGTGCCAGCAGCTCGGGGGGCGCATCTGAAGAGACCCAGTACTTC
-	TRBD1	TRBV5-1	TRBJ1-6	CASSLQTGSDSPLHF	TGCGCCAGCAGCTTACAGACAGGGTCGGATTCACCCCTCCACTTT
many	-	TRBV6-2/TRBV6-3	TRBJ1-5	CASPKMPLDLYSNQPQHF	TGTGCCAGCCCCAAGATGCCCCTGGACCTTTATAGCAATCAGCCCCAGCATTTT